The clone carrying this T cell receptor (beta chain) showed up just once. Roughly 0.45 to 1 ug RNA was reverse transcribed with random hexamers. Each CDR3 protein is one row after TCRdb ran MiXCR on the immunoSEQ multiplex PCR reads. The table records approximately 110,000 distinct CDR3 sequences, just under 95% of them present only once. These data come from a study of CD8 T cells in Susac syndrome. The CDR3 runs 14 residues. The germline CDR1 and CDR2 sequences are SEHNR and FQNEAQ (reference sequence). Trimming stripped 0 bases from V and 4 bases from J, with 9 bases between. Healthy donors served as the controls. They were matched for age and sex.

This TCR derives from a human donor in good health. The sequencing sample was made of CD4+ T cells from PBMCs. The chain employs TRBV7-9 and TRBJ1-2; D is unresolved. The CDR3 nucleotides read TGTGCCAGCAGCTTAGCAGGCAGATTCTATGGCTACACCTTC. Residues: CASSLAGRFYGYTF.